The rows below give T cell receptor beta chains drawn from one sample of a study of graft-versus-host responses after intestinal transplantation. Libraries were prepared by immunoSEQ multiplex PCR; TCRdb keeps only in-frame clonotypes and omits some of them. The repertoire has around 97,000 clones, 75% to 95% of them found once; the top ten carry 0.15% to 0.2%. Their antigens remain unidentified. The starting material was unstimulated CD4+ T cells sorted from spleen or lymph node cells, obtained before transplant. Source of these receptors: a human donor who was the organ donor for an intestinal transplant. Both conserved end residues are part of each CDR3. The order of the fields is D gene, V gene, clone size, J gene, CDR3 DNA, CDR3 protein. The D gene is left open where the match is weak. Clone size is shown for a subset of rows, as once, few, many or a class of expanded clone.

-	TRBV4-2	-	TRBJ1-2	TGTGCCAGCAGCCAAGATCGAATGGAGGGTCTGGGTGGCTACACCTTC	CASSQDRMEGLGGYTF
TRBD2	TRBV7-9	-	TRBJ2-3	TGTGCCAGCAGCCGGGGACTAGCGGATTTCACAGATACGCAGTATTTT	CASSRGLADFTDTQYF
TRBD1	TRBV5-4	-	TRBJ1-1	TGTGCCAGCAGCAGGGGACAGGGGATAAACACTGAAGCTTTCTTT	CASSRGQGINTEAFF
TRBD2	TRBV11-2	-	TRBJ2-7	TGTGCCAGCAGCTTAGCGGGGGGGATGAACGAGCAGTACTTC	CASSLAGGMNEQYF
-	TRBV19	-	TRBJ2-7	TGTGCCAGTAGTATAGAGGCGGCATCCTACGAGCAGTACTTC	CASSIEAASYEQYF
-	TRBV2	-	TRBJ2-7	TGTGCCCTACTAAGGGGTACCGAGCAGTACTTC	CALLRGTEQYF
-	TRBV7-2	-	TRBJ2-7	TGTGCCAGCAGCCCCCAGGCCTTCCACGGGGGTATAGAGCAGTACTTC	CASSPQAFHGGIEQYF
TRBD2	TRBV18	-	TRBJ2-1	TGTGCCAGCTCAATAACCAGCGGGGGCCTAAACAATGAGCAGTTCTTC	CASSITSGGLNNEQFF
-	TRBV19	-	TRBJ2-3	TGTGCCAGTAGAGGACAGCCCACAGATACGCAGTATTTT	CASRGQPTDTQYF
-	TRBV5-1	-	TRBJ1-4	TGCGCCAGCAGTAGGGGATCCGAAAAACTGTTTTTT	CASSRGSEKLFF
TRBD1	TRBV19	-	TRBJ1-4	TGTGCCAGTAGTAGAGCCCGGACAGGGGGTTATGAAAAACTGTTTTTT	CASSRARTGGYEKLFF
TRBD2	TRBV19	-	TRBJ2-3	TGTGCCAGTAGTTTGACTAGCACCGATACGCAGTATTTT	CASSLTSTDTQYF
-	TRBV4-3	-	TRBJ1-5	TGCGCCAGCAGCCAAGATATCAATCAGCCCCAGCATTTT	CASSQDINQPQHF
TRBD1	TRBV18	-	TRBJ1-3	TGTGCCAGCTCACCACTCCTGGGGACAGTAGGAAACACCATATATTTT	CASSPLLGTVGNTIYF
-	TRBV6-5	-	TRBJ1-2	TGTGCCAGCACCCATGGGGGGGATAGAGACTATGGCTACACCTTC	CASTHGGDRDYGYTF
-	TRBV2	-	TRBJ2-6	TGTGCCAGCAGTGTGCAGGGAAGCTCTGGGGCCAACGTCCTGACTTTC	CASSVQGSSGANVLTF
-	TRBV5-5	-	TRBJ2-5	TGTGCCAGCTCCTTGGAGGGGAGGTGGGGAGAGACCCAGTACTTC	CASSLEGRWGETQYF
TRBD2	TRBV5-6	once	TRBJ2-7	TGTGCCAGCAGCTTGGCACTAGCGGGGGGGCCCTTGATGCCGCACTTC	CASSLALAGGPLMPHF
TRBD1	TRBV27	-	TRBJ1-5	TGTGCCAGCAGTTTAAGCGGACAGGGTAGCAATCAGCCCCAGCATTTT	CASSLSGQGSNQPQHF
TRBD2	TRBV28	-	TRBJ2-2	TGTGCCAGCAGGATGCGGGGGAGCCCTGCCAGGGAGCTGTTTTTT	CASRMRGSPARELFF
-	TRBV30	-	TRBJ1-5	TGTGCCTGGAGTTGGGGGGAGAATCAGCCCCAGCATTTT	CAWSWGENQPQHF
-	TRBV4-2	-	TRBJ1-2	TGTGCCAGCAGCCAATTGTCGGGGTTGGGCTACACCTTC	CASSQLSGLGYTF
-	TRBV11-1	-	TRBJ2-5	TGTGCCAGCAGCTCGTGGACTCCCCCCGAGGCCCAGTACTTC	CASSSWTPPEAQYF
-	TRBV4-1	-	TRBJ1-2	TGCGCCAGCAGCCAAGTTGACAGACCCCAGGGCTACACCTTC	CASSQVDRPQGYTF
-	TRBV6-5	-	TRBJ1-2	TGTGCCAGCAGTAGACAGGTGAACTATGGCTACACCTTC	CASSRQVNYGYTF
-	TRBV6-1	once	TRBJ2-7	TGTGCCAGCTTTTTCTCTCCTAACGAGCAGTACTTC	CASFFSPNEQYF
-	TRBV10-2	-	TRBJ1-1	TGCGCCAGCAGCCGGGGAGACACTGAAGCTTTCTTT	CASSRGDTEAFF
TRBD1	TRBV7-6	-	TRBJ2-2	TGTGCCAGCAGCATGGGACAGGGGAGTACCGGGGAGCTGTTTTTT	CASSMGQGSTGELFF
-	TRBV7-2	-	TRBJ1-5	TGTGCCAGCAGCTTTTTCTATAGCAATCAGCCCCAGCATTTT	CASSFFYSNQPQHF
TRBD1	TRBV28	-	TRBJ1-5	TGTGCCAGCAGTACAGGGGGCAGCAATCAGCCCCAGCATTTT	CASSTGGSNQPQHF
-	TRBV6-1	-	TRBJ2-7	TGTGCCAGCAGTGAAGACCAAATCTACGAGCAGTACTTC	CASSEDQIYEQYF
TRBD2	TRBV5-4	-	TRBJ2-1	TGTGCCAGCAGGCTAGCGGGGTCCTACAATGAGCAGTTCTTC	CASRLAGSYNEQFF
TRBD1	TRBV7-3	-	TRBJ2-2	TGTGCCAGCAGCCCAGGACAGGCCGGGGAGCTGTTTTTT	CASSPGQAGELFF
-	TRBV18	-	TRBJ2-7	TGTGCCAGCTCACCACTCAGGGATACCTACGAGCAGTACTTC	CASSPLRDTYEQYF
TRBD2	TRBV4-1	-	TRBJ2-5	TGCGCCAGCAGCCAAGATTGGAACGGAGCGGGGGCCCGGGAGACCCAGTACTTC	CASSQDWNGAGARETQYF
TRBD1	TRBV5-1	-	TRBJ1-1	TGCGCCAGCAGCATAGGGACAGTGAACACTGAAGCTTTCTTT	CASSIGTVNTEAFF
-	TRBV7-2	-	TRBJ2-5	TGTGCCAGCAGCTTATTCGAGGGGGTAGACCAGTACTTC	CASSLFEGVDQYF
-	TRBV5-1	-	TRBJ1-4	TGCGCCAGCACCGAATGGGCGGGGTCCACTAATGAAAAACTGTTTTTT	CASTEWAGSTNEKLFF
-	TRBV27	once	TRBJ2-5	TGTGCCAGCAGTCCCTCGGGTCCGACCGGGACCCAGTACTTC	CASSPSGPTGTQYF
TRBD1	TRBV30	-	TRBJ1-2	TGTGCCTGGAGCGACAGGGCTGGCTACACCTTC	CAWSDRAGYTF
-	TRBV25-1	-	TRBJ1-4	TGTGCCAGCAGTGACCCCTTCTATGAAAAACTGTTTTTT	CASSDPFYEKLFF
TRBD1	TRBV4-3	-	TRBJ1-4	TGCGCCAGCAGCCAAGCCAGGGGGAGCGAAAAACTGTTTTTT	CASSQARGSEKLFF
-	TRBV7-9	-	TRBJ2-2	TGTGCCAGCAGCCAGATAAACACCGGGGAGCTGTTTTTT	CASSQINTGELFF